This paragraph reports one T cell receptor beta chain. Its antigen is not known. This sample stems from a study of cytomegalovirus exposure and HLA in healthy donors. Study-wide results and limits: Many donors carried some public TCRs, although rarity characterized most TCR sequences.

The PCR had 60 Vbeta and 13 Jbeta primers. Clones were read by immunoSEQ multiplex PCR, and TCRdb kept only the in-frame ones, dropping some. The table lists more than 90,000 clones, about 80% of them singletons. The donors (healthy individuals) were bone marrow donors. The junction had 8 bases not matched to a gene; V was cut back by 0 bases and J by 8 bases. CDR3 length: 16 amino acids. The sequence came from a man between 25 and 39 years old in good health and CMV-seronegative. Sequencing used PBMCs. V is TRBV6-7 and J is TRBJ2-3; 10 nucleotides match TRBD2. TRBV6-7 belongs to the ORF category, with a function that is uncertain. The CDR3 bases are TGTGCCAGCAGTTACTCGTCTAGCGGGAGTAGTGTTACGCAGTATTTT. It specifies CASSYSSSGSSVTQYF.